A selection of T cell receptor beta chains follows, all from one sample in a study of T cells in Graves' hyperthyroidism and ophthalmopathy. MiXCR, applied by TCRdb to the multiplex PCR reads, yields one record per CDR3 protein. The sample carries about 520,000 distinct CDR3 sequences, around 24% recorded once. The sample consisted of blood. All receptors come from a woman aged 25 to 45 with Graves' ophthalmopathy. Each CDR3 is given with its conserved first and last residue. Fields, in order: J gene, V gene, D gene, clone size, CDR3 protein, CDR3 DNA. The D gene is left open where the match is weak. Clone size is shown for a subset of rows, as once, few, many or a class of expanded clone.

>TRBJ1-3|TRBV20-1|NA|once
CSARVLGDGNTIYF
TGCAGTGCTAGGGTATTGGGAGATGGAAACACCATATATTTT
>TRBJ2-7|TRBV24-1|NA|NA
CATSVKGRGEYEQYF
TGTGCCACCAGTGTGAAGGGGCGAGGGGAATACGAGCAGTACTTC
>TRBJ2-5|TRBV9|NA|many
CASSVAPLTQETQYF
TGTGCCAGCAGCGTAGCTCCACTCACGCAAGAGACCCAGTACTTC
>TRBJ1-3|TRBV2|TRBD1|many
CASSLRTGGFGTIYF
TGTGCCAGCTCTCTCAGGACAGGGGGTTTCGGCACCATATATTTT
>TRBJ2-7|TRBV28|TRBD2|NA
CASQTSRTYEQYF
TGTGCCAGTCAGACTAGCCGAACCTACGAGCAGTACTTC
>TRBJ2-5|TRBV11-1|NA|many
CASSHSALRIWETQYF
TGTGCCAGCAGCCACTCAGCCTTAAGGATTTGGGAGACCCAGTACTTC
>TRBJ1-1|TRBV11-2|NA|NA
CASSLDYGGGWTEAFF
TGTGCCAGCAGCTTAGATTACGGGGGGGGTTGGACTGAAGCTTTCTTT
>TRBJ1-6|TRBV7-2|TRBD1|many
CASSLGQGGSGPSPLHF
TGTGCCAGCAGCCTGGGACAGGGAGGTAGTGGACCCTCACCCCTCCACTTT
>TRBJ2-5|TRBV3-1|NA|few
CASSPPDGQVETQYF
TGTGCCAGCAGCCCCCCGGACGGGCAAGTAGAGACCCAGTACTTC
>TRBJ2-7|TRBV5-1|NA|many
CASRSGTQTRYEQYF
TGCGCCAGCAGATCCGGGACACAAACCCGATACGAGCAGTACTTC
>TRBJ2-5|TRBV6-5|NA|many
CASSYSNSHQETQYF
TGTGCCAGCAGTTACTCGAACAGCCACCAAGAGACCCAGTACTTC
>TRBJ2-6|TRBV19|NA|NA
CASSIGPPLPVGANVLTF
TGTGCCAGTAGTATTGGGCCACCCCTCCCCGTGGGGGCCAACGTCCTGACTTTC
>TRBJ2-7|TRBV10-3|TRBD2|NA
CAAGEVSEQYF
TGTGCCGCGGGGGAGGTATCCGAGCAGTACTTC
>TRBJ1-5|TRBV5-5|NA|NA
CASSFTTSNQPQHF
TGTGCCAGCAGCTTCACCACTAGCAATCAGCCCCAGCATTTT
>TRBJ1-6|TRBV5-1|NA|few
CASSLEGISNSPLHF
TGCGCCAGCAGCTTGGAGGGAATTTCAAATTCACCCCTCCACTTT
>TRBJ1-5|TRBV6-2/TRBV6-3|TRBD1|many
CASRSRFQAQGYSNQPQHF
TGTGCCAGCAGATCCAGATTTCAAGCACAGGGGTATAGCAATCAGCCCCAGCATTTT
>TRBJ2-2|TRBV11-2|TRBD2|many
CASTQPGLASTGELFF
TGTGCCAGCACCCAACCGGGACTAGCTTCCACCGGGGAGCTGTTTTTT
>TRBJ1-5|TRBV6-1|NA|NA
CASSHPAFNQPQHF
TGTGCCAGCAGCCACCCCGCATTTAATCAGCCCCAGCATTTT
>TRBJ1-2|TRBV7-2|NA|many
CASTLHELGNYGYTF
TGTGCCAGCACCCTACATGAACTAGGAAACTATGGCTACACCTTC
>TRBJ1-1|TRBV6-2/TRBV6-3|TRBD1|few
CASSYFTPGTGLANTEAFF
TGTGCCAGCAGTTACTTTACCCCCGGGACAGGGTTGGCGAACACTGAAGCTTTCTTT
>TRBJ2-7|TRBV7-8|NA|few
CASSLSSGPTYEQYF
TGTGCCAGCAGCTTAAGCAGCGGGCCTACCTACGAGCAGTACTTC
>TRBJ2-7|TRBV27|TRBD2|NA
CASSLAGGPHEQYF
TGTGCCAGCAGCTTAGCGGGAGGGCCGCACGAGCAGTACTTC
>TRBJ1-2|TRBV28|NA|many
CASSLLRVLGYTF
TGTGCCAGCAGTTTACTCAGGGTACTTGGCTACACCTTC
>TRBJ2-7|TRBV19|NA|many
CASRLGPSYEQYF
TGTGCCAGCCGACTCGGCCCATCCTACGAGCAGTACTTC
>TRBJ2-7|TRBV13|NA|many
CASSLENRGAEQYF
TGTGCCAGCAGCTTAGAAAACCGGGGAGCGGAGCAGTACTTC
>TRBJ1-2|TRBV28|TRBD1|many
CASSLMGQGATYGYTF
TGTGCCAGCAGTTTAATGGGACAGGGGGCTACCTATGGCTACACCTTC
>TRBJ1-5|TRBV28|NA|NA
CASSLLIGNQPQHF
TGTGCCAGCAGTTTACTGATTGGCAATCAGCCCCAGCATTTT
>TRBJ1-2|TRBV7-8|NA|NA
CASSLAYGTGLDYGYTF
TGTGCCAGCAGCTTAGCCTACGGGACGGGGTTGGACTATGGCTACACCTTC
>TRBJ1-5|TRBV6-1|NA|many
CASSDGGPWDQPQHF
TGTGCCAGCAGTGACGGGGGGCCGTGGGACCAGCCCCAGCATTTT
>TRBJ1-1|TRBV4-1|TRBD1|few
CASSQAWTGMNTEAFF
TGCGCCAGCAGCCAAGCTTGGACAGGCATGAACACTGAAGCTTTCTTT
>TRBJ1-1|TRBV6-5|NA|many
CASSYRTPATEAFF
TGTGCCAGCAGTTATAGGACACCGGCCACTGAAGCTTTCTTT
>TRBJ1-2|TRBV19|NA|many
CASSIDRLYYGYTF
TGTGCCAGTAGTATCGACAGGCTTTACTATGGCTACACCTTC
>TRBJ1-3|TRBV6-5|NA|many
CASSYGRAGNTIYF
TGTGCCAGCAGTTACGGAAGGGCCGGAAACACCATATATTTT
>TRBJ2-2|TRBV12-3/TRBV12-4|NA|many
CASSPPRGTNTGELFF
TGTGCCAGCAGTCCCCCCCGTGGCACGAACACCGGGGAGCTGTTTTTT
>TRBJ2-6|TRBV4-1|NA|NA
CASSQDHGLSSGANVLTF
TGCGCCAGCAGCCAAGATCACGGGTTATCCTCTGGGGCCAACGTCCTGACTTTC
>TRBJ2-4|TRBV6-2/TRBV6-3|NA|many
CASTEGYIQYF
TGTGCCAGCACCGAAGGGTACATTCAGTACTTC
>TRBJ2-7|TRBV6-5|NA|many
CATLGDNTYEQYF
TGTGCCACCCTTGGTGACAACACCTACGAGCAGTACTTC
>TRBJ2-2|TRBV11-1|NA|many
CASSAVTSRDTNTGELFF
TGTGCCAGCAGCGCCGTGACTAGCCGGGACACGAACACCGGGGAGCTGTTTTTT
>TRBJ1-5|TRBV7-2|NA|many
CASSPRLGNQPQHF
TGTGCCAGCAGCCCCCGTCTCGGAAATCAGCCCCAGCATTTT
>TRBJ2-5|TRBV24-1|NA|NA
CATSDPDRNQETQYF
TGTGCCACCAGTGACCCCGACAGAAACCAAGAGACCCAGTACTTC
>TRBJ1-2|TRBV27|NA|NA
CASSLERPYGYTF
TGTGCCAGCAGTTTGGAGAGGCCCTATGGTTACACCTTC
>TRBJ2-7|TRBV11-2|NA|many
CASSTGVSYEQYF
TGTGCCAGCAGTACGGGAGTTTCCTACGAGCAGTACTTC